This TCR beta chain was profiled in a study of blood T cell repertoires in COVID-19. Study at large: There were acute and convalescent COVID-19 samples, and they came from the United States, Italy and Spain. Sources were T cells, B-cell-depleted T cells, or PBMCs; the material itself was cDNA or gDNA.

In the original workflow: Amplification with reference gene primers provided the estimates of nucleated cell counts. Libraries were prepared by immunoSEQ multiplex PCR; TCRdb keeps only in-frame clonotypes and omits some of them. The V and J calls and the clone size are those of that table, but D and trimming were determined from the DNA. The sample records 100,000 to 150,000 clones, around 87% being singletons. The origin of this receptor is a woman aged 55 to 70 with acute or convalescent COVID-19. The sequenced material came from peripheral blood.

CDR3 sequence reads: CASAGSTDTQYF. The CDR3 region has the DNA TGTGCCAGCGCAGGAAGCACAGATACGCAGTATTTT. This chain uses TRBV7-3 with TRBJ2-3; no definite D call. The CDR3 loop spans 12 amino acids. Looked up from germline, CDR1 is SGHTA and CDR2 is FQGTGA. Deletions cut 8 bases from V and 0 bases from J, with 6 bases between.